This entry describes one T cell receptor (beta chain). Antigen specificity is unknown. This record belongs to a study of CD8+CD57+ T cells in acquired aplastic anemia. Sequencing involved patients with CD8+CD57+ cell expansion previously shown by flow cytometry. Germline CDR1 reads SGHDT; CDR2 reads YYEEEE. The V gene lost 4 bases and the J gene lost 2 bases, with 12 bases spanning the gap. The CDR3 consists of 14 residues. Points from the study as a whole: Under 35 was the count of CD8+ CDR3 sequences that patients shared with controls. Significance was not reached for CD8+ Simpson's diversity between patients and controls.

The study profiled TCR beta VDJ and CDR3 using genomic DNA as template. One entry per CDR3 protein results from TCRdb running MiXCR on the reads. The sample consists of about 170,000 distinct CDR3 sequences, 47% of them appearing once. Sequenced: sorted CD4+, CD8+, or CD8+CD57+ T cells (not recorded which) from PBMCs. The chain has TRBV5-6 and TRBJ1-2, with no clear D. The receptor comes from a human donor with aplastic anemia. The CDR3 DNA reads TGTGCCAGCAGCCTTTTCGGCAGGAACTATGGCTACACCTTC. Translated: CASSLFGRNYGYTF.